Below, 27 T cell receptor beta chains from the same sample are listed, as sequenced in a study of blood T cell repertoires in COVID-19. Profiled with immunoSEQ multiplex PCR; TCRdb holds only in-frame clones, not every one. Of about 370,000 clones in the sample, 70% to 90% were seen once. The sequenced sample consisted of peripheral blood. The source is a woman aged 25 to 45 with COVID-19, enrolled during active disease.

This clone has more than one count but fewer than ten. The chain employs TRBV6-1 and TRBJ1-3, with 9 bases that match TRBD1. The V gene's germline CDR1 is MNHNS and CDR2 SASEGT. Trimming removed 1 base from V and 0 bases from J; junction bases left unmatched: 1. The CDR3 runs to 16 residues. In nucleotides, the CDR3 is TGTGCCAGCAGTGAAGGGACAGGGGCCTCTGGAAACACCATATATTTT. Translation: CASSEGTGASGNTIYF.

Comment on this clone: Distinct nucleotide sequences in the sample also encode this CDR3. V and J are TRBV6-5 and TRBJ2-3; TRBD1 matches at 8 bases. The germline V gene has CDR1 MNHEY and CDR2 SVGAGI. The CDR3 extends over 14 amino acids. V lost 2 bases and J lost 3; bases outside the gene matches: 1. CDR3 region: CASSYGQGTDTQYF. CDR3 DNA sequence: TGTGCCAGCAGTTACGGACAGGGTACAGATACGCAGTATTTT.

The chain uses TRBV2 and TRBJ2-2; 7 nucleotides line up with TRBD1. J lost 0 bases, V lost 6 bases, and 19 bases had no gene match. Per the germline V gene, CDR1 is SNHLY and CDR2 is FYNNEI. The CDR3 totals 20 residues. CDR3 DNA sequence: TGTGCCAGCAGATTACCGGGACAGAGAACACGTCCCACGAACACCGGGGAGCTGTTTTTT. It translates to CASRLPGQRTRPTNTGELFF.

V is TRBV12-3 or TRBV12-4 and J is TRBJ2-3; perhaps TRBD1 as D (5 bases). V shed 6 bases and J shed 1 base, with 8 bases lying between them. The CDR3 totals 13 residues. The CDR3 region is CASRDTGTDTQYF. The CDR3, as DNA: TGTGCCAGCAGGGACACAGGCACAGATACGCAGTATTTT.

The CDR3 coding sequence is TGTGCCAGTAGTAAAGGACTAGCGGGAAGCACAGATACGCAGTATTTT. As protein: CASSKGLAGSTDTQYF. The chain combines TRBV19 with TRBJ2-3; 12 bases line up with TRBD2. This CDR3 is built from 16 residues. J gave up 0 bases and V 4 bases, and 2 bases lay outside the gene matches. Germline CDR1 is LNHDA and CDR2 is SQIVND (reference sequence).

V is TRBV6-5 and J is TRBJ2-1; a possible D gene is TRBD1 (6 bases). V lost 6 bases and J 10 bases, leaving 19 bases between the germline ends. Germline V lookup: CDR1 MNHEY, CDR2 SVGAGI. This CDR3 has 14 residues. Here the CDR3 DNA reads TGTGCCAGCAGATACAGAGACCCCGACAGGGAGCAGTTCTTC. Protein: CASRYRDPDREQFF.

Only one count was recorded for this clone. The CDR3 DNA reads as TGTGCCAGCAGCATCCGAGCAGCGGGGGGTGAAAAACTGTTTTTT. This sequence encodes CASSIRAAGGEKLFF. The chain joins TRBV7-2 to TRBJ1-4, with D possibly being TRBD1 (5 bases). Germline V gene data show CDR1 as SGHTA and CDR2 as FQGNSA. This CDR3 spans 15 amino acids. V lost 5 bases to trimming and J lost 7 bases, with 17 bases between them.

The chain is built from TRBV28 and TRBJ2-1; 9 bases agree with TRBD2. The CDR3 totals 17 residues. V trimming: 7 bases; J trimming: 0 bases; junction bases outside the gene matches: 10. CDR1 is MDHEN, CDR2 SYDVKM, per germline. The CDR3 protein is CASISGRPPRSYNEQFF. DNA of the CDR3: TGTGCCAGCATCAGCGGGAGGCCCCCACGCTCCTACAATGAGCAGTTCTTC.

CDR3 sequence: CASSGQGGNEQFF. The CDR3 coding sequence is TGTGCCAGCAGCGGGCAGGGGGGAAATGAGCAGTTCTTC. The chain carries TRBV6-5 and TRBJ2-1, with D possibly being TRBD1 (7 bases). Per the germline V gene, CDR1 is MNHEY and CDR2 is SVGAGI. The CDR3 consists of 13 residues. Trimming shortened V by 6 bases and J by 7 bases, and 13 bases separated the two germline ends.

The chain is built from TRBV10-2 and TRBJ2-7; TRBD1 is a possible D gene (6 bases). The V gene lost 4 bases and the J gene lost 2 bases, with 24 bases spanning the gap. CDR3 length: 18 residues. Per the germline V gene, CDR1 is WSHSY and CDR2 is SAAADI. The CDR3 coding sequence is TGCGCCAGCAGTGCTACAAGCCCAAGGACAGCGTCCACCTACGAGCAGTACGTC. Translation gives CASSATSPRTASTYEQYV.

The V and J genes are TRBV12-3 or TRBV12-4 and TRBJ1-6, with a tentative D call TRBD1 (6 bases). The CDR3 is 13 amino acids. V lost 7 bases and J lost 10, with 14 bases in between. Written as DNA, the CDR3 is TGTGCCAGCAACAGGGAGTCCGACTCACCCCTCCACTTT. Its protein product is CASNRESDSPLHF.

V usage is TRBV5-1 and J usage is TRBJ2-1; weak D call: TRBD1 (6 bases). CDR3 length equals 14 residues. The V gene's germline CDR1 is SGHRS and CDR2 YFSETQ. Trimming pared 0 bases from V and 9 bases from J, leaving 13 bases between. CDR3 bases: TGCGCCAGCAGCTTGGACAGGGTTACTGGTGAGCAGTTCTTC. It is translated as CASSLDRVTGEQFF.

The V gene is TRBV19, the J gene TRBJ1-5; weak D call: TRBD1 (6 bases). Germline values: CDR1 LNHDA, CDR2 SQIVND (reference sequence). Deletions cut 5 bases from V and 5 bases from J, with 10 bases between. This CDR3 is 13 amino acids long. In DNA, the CDR3 is TGTGCCAGTAGTTTGGGGGCACATCAGCCCCAGCATTTT. It encodes CASSLGAHQPQHF. The full variable domain, rest sourced from reference TRBV19 and TRBJ1-5, is DGGITQSPKYLFRKEGQNVTLSCEQNLNHDAMYWYRQDPGQGLRLIYYSQIVNDFQKGDIAEGYSVSREKKESFPLTVTSAQKNPTAFYLCASSLGAHQPQHFGDGTRLSIL.

The genes are TRBV7-2 and TRBJ1-6; 9 nucleotides align to TRBD1. Trimming removed 5 bases from V and 11 bases from J; junction bases left unmatched: 4. Per germline, CDR1 SGHTA and CDR2 FQGNSA. CDR3 length: 13 residues. This chain's CDR3 is CASSPDRGTPLHF. As DNA, the CDR3 is TGTGCCAGCAGCCCGGACAGGGGAACACCCCTCCACTTT.

J is TRBJ1-6 and V is TRBV30; 9 nucleotides align to TRBD1. CDR1 is GTSNPN, CDR2 SVGIG, per germline (reference sequence). The CDR3 covers 13 residues. The ends lost 5 bases at V and 8 bases at J; junction bases unmatched: 4. In nucleotides, the CDR3 is TGTGCCTGGCACAGGGGGCAGGATTCACCCCTCCACTTT. It encodes CAWHRGQDSPLHF. The full variable domain, rest sourced from reference TRBV30 and TRBJ1-6, is SQTIHQWPATLVQPVGSPLSLECTVEGTSNPNLYWYRQAAGRGLQLLFYSVGIGQISSEVPQNLSASRPQDRQFILSSKKLLLSDSGFYLCAWHRGQDSPLHFGNGTRLTVT.

The chain joins TRBV3-1 (or the pseudogene TRBV3-2) to TRBJ2-5, with TRBD2 matching over 11 bases. V shed 1 base, J shed 5 bases, and the junction held 3 bases outside the gene matches. The CDR3 loop spans 15 amino acids. Germline assignment: CDR1 LGHDT and CDR2 YNNKEL (reference sequence). The CDR3 DNA follows: TGTGCCAGCAGCCAAGCGGCTAGCGGGGGGGAGACCCAGTACTTC. The encoded protein is CASSQAASGGETQYF.

This chain joins TRBV6-1 and TRBJ1-3; no clear D gene. CDR1 and CDR2 from the germline V gene are MNHNS and SASEGT. The CDR3 sequence is 16 residues long. V lost 1 base and J lost 2, with 12 bases in between. CDR3 sequence (DNA): TGTGCCAGCAGTGAAGGTTCCAGGCAAGCTGGAAACACCATATATTTT. It is translated as CASSEGSRQAGNTIYF.

This sequence joins TRBV5-1 and TRBJ2-2; D call uncertain. V lost 1 base to trimming and J lost 2 bases, with 9 bases between them. Germline loops: CDR1 SGHRS, CDR2 YFSETQ. The CDR3 loop spans 15 amino acids. The CDR3 sequence is CASSLFRYNTGELFF. As DNA, the CDR3 is TGCGCCAGCAGCTTGTTTCGGTATAACACCGGGGAGCTGTTTTTT.

The CDR3 reads CASSFGQGYQPQHF. CDR3 bases: TGTGCCAGCAGCTTCGGACAGGGCTATCAGCCCCAGCATTTT. The rearrangement links TRBV7-2 to TRBJ1-5; TRBD1 aligns across 8 bases. Germline values: CDR1 SGHTA, CDR2 FQGNSA. V shed 3 bases, J shed 5 bases, and the junction held 3 bases outside the gene matches. The CDR3 covers 14 residues.

A single count supports this clone. The chain joins TRBV12-3 or TRBV12-4 to TRBJ1-1; D possibly corresponds to TRBD1 (5 bases). The CDR3 is 12 residues long. V was cut by 7 bases and J by 5 bases, with 11 bases left in between. The CDR3 here is CASNPGGTEAFF. Written as DNA, the CDR3 is TGTGCCAGCAACCCGGGGGGGACTGAAGCTTTCTTT.

The chain recombines TRBV21-1 with TRBJ1-2. TRBV21-1 is designated a pseudogene. There are 17 residues in the CDR3. In DNA, the CDR3 is TGTGCCAGCAGCCCCCGGGGAGGGGAGAGGATTAACTATGGCTACACCTTC. Translation gives CASSPRGGERINYGYTF.

The chain carries TRBV24-1 and TRBJ2-6, with 10 bases aligning to TRBD1. The V gene end was trimmed by 5 bases and the J gene end by 1 base; junction bases not matched to a gene: 7. Germline CDR1 KGHDR, CDR2 SFDVKD. The CDR3 runs to 18 residues. This chain's CDR3 is CATSGGQGDWSGANVLTF. The CDR3 DNA reads as TGTGCCACCAGTGGAGGACAGGGGGACTGGTCTGGGGCCAACGTCCTGACTTTC.

The rearrangement joins TRBV7-9 to TRBJ1-1; the D is unclear. This CDR3 is built from 15 residues. Germline CDR1 is SEHNR and CDR2 is FQNEAQ (reference sequence). V lost 5 bases and J lost 1, with 14 bases in between. This CDR3 is CASSPPFRSNTEAFF. The DNA for the CDR3 is TGTGCCAGCAGCCCCCCCTTCAGGTCGAACACTGAAGCTTTCTTT.

V and J are TRBV5-5 and TRBJ2-7; D gene uncertain. V shed 7 bases and J shed 0 bases, with 14 bases lying between them. Germline assignment: CDR1 SGHKS and CDR2 YYEKEE (reference sequence). This CDR3 has 14 residues. The CDR3 DNA reads TGTGCCAGCGGAAGAGCCCCTAGCTCCTACGAGCAGTACTTC. This encodes CASGRAPSSYEQYF.

This clone has more than one count but fewer than ten. The DNA of the CDR3 is TGTGCCAGCAGCCCCGCCCTGACAGGGGCCAATTATGGCTACACCTTC. As protein: CASSPALTGANYGYTF. J is TRBJ1-2 and V is TRBV6-2 or TRBV6-3, with 8 bases fitting TRBD1. The J segment lost 5 bases and the V segment lost 6 bases, leaving 14 bases of the junction unmatched. The CDR3 spans 16 residues. Germline V gives CDR1 MNHEY, CDR2 SVGEGT.

The chain couples TRBV7-9 to TRBJ1-6; 7 positions match TRBD1. CDR1 is SEHNR, CDR2 FQNEAQ, per germline (reference sequence). This CDR3 has 16 residues. Trimming took 5 bases from V and 9 from J; bases not matched to a gene: 13. CDR3 residues: CASSQSPSPGGSPLHF. The CDR3 bases are TGTGCCAGCAGCCAGTCCCCAAGCCCAGGGGGTTCACCCCTCCACTTT.

This clone was observed a few times. V and J are TRBV19 and TRBJ1-5; unclear D gene. Trimming took off 6 bases at V and 0 bases at J, with 6 bases between the two ends. The germline V gene has CDR1 LNHDA and CDR2 SQIVND (reference sequence). This CDR3 spans 13 amino acids. The CDR3 reads CASSLSSNQPQHF. The CDR3 coding sequence is TGTGCCAGTAGCCTCAGTAGCAATCAGCCCCAGCATTTT. The whole variable domain, filled in from reference TRBV19 and TRBJ1-5, reads DGGITQSPKYLFRKEGQNVTLSCEQNLNHDAMYWYRQDPGQGLRLIYYSQIVNDFQKGDIAEGYSVSREKKESFPLTVTSAQKNPTAFYLCASSLSSNQPQHFGDGTRLSIL.